Listed here are 25 T cell receptor beta chains from one sample, sequenced in a study of shared clonotypes between healthy human individuals. The assay was immunoSEQ multiplex PCR, and TCRdb's table has in-frame clones only and misses some. The repertoire consists of approximately 2.3 million clones, with roughly 93% occurring once and the leading ten covering about 0.39%. Sequenced sample: naive CD4+ T cells from PBMCs. Regarding subset: CD45RA+ positively selected. The receptors were sampled from a man between 18 and 29 years old in good health. Some clones in this sample may be carry-over from other donors' samples.

The chain joins TRBV27 to TRBJ2-5; 12 nucleotides align to TRBD2. Germline-derived CDR1 and CDR2 are MNHEY and SMNVEV (reference sequence). The V and J ends lost 5 bases and 7 bases, in that order; junction bases with no gene match: 11. The CDR3 contains 16 residues. The CDR3: CASSPRTSGAPGTQYF. DNA of the CDR3: TGTGCCAGCAGTCCGCGGACTAGCGGGGCTCCCGGGACCCAGTACTTC.

Note on this clone: Additional DNA sequences in this sample encode the identical CDR3. V gene TRBV9 combines with J gene TRBJ2-1, with TRBD2 matching over 11 bases. The CDR3 totals 15 residues. Germline assignment: CDR1 SGDLS and CDR2 YYNGEE. V gave up 2 bases and J gave up 4 bases; unmatched junction bases: 2. CDR3 bases: TGTGCCAGCAGCGTCACTAGCGGGAGATACAATGAGCAGTTCTTC. Encoded protein: CASSVTSGRYNEQFF.

The chain links TRBV9 to TRBJ2-5, with 9 bases that match TRBD2. The CDR3 has 15 residues. The germline CDR1 and CDR2 sequences are SGDLS and YYNGEE. V lost 0 bases and J lost 5; bases outside the gene matches: 5. The CDR3 sequence: CASSVVGTSSETQYF. DNA for the CDR3: TGTGCCAGCAGCGTAGTTGGGACTAGCTCGGAGACCCAGTACTTC.

A single count supports this clone. This CDR3 is also generated by other DNA sequences in the sample. The genes are TRBV28 and TRBJ1-2; no clear D. CDR3 size: 12 residues. Trimming left V 5 bases short and J 3 bases short, with 7 bases between. Germline CDR1 is MDHEN and CDR2 is SYDVKM. The DNA for the CDR3 is TGTGCCAGCAGTCCCGTATACTATGGCTACACCTTC. It specifies CASSPVYYGYTF.

This rearrangement joins TRBV19 to TRBJ2-5, with D possibly being TRBD2 (6 bases). Germline loops: CDR1 LNHDA, CDR2 SQIVND (reference sequence). CDR3 length: 13 amino acids. The germline V and J ends were trimmed by 6 bases and 4 bases, with 12 bases remaining between them. Here the CDR3 DNA reads TGTGCCAGTAGCGTCGGGAGAGGAGAGACCCAGTACTTC. Translation: CASSVGRGETQYF.

This chain connects TRBV27 to TRBJ2-2, with D possibly matching TRBD2 (5 bases). Trimming took off 6 bases at V and 7 bases at J, with 18 bases between the two ends. The CDR3 has 15 residues. Germline loops: CDR1 MNHEY, CDR2 SMNVEV (reference sequence). The CDR3 loop is CASRTGGGRDGELFF. The CDR3, as DNA: TGTGCCAGCAGAACTGGAGGCGGACGGGACGGGGAGCTGTTTTTT.

The chain joins TRBV9 to TRBJ2-7, with 9 bases identical to TRBD1. This CDR3 has 16 amino acids. V lost 2 bases and J lost 3; bases outside the gene matches: 9. Germline V gene data show CDR1 as SGDLS and CDR2 as YYNGEE. Here the CDR3 DNA reads TGTGCCAGCAGCGTTGAGGACAGGGGATGGGGCTACGAGCAGTACTTC. This translates into CASSVEDRGWGYEQYF.

Turning to this clone: This CDR3 is also generated by other DNA sequences in the sample. V is TRBV7-3 and J is TRBJ2-6; D is perhaps TRBD1 (6 bases). V shed 5 bases and J shed 4 bases, with 12 bases lying between them. Germline-derived CDR1 and CDR2 are SGHTA and FQGTGA. This CDR3 spans 15 amino acids. The CDR3 is CASSLAGAGANVLTF. The CDR3 nucleotides are TGTGCCAGCAGCCTCGCAGGGGCCGGGGCCAACGTCCTGACTTTC.

The gene calls are TRBV6-1 and TRBJ1-3; unclear D gene. The V and J ends lost 0 bases and 7 bases respectively, with 10 bases between them. This CDR3 comprises 14 residues. CDR1 and CDR2 from the germline V gene are MNHNS and SASEGT. CDR3 residues: CASSEAGGPNTIYF. CDR3 nucleotide sequence: TGTGCCAGCAGTGAAGCCGGAGGGCCGAACACCATATATTTT.

Only one count was recorded for this clone. The chain carries TRBV30 and TRBJ2-7, with TRBD1 matching 8 bases. This CDR3 contains 12 residues. From germline, CDR1 is GTSNPN and CDR2 SVGIG (reference sequence). The V segment lost 3 bases and the J segment 7 bases; nucleotides outside the gene matches: 5. The CDR3 DNA is TGTGCCTGGAGAAGACAGGGGTGGGAGCAGTACTTC. Protein product: CAWRRQGWEQYF.

The V and J genes are TRBV2 and TRBJ1-5; D ambiguous. Per the germline V gene, CDR1 is SNHLY and CDR2 is FYNNEI. CDR3 size: 17 residues. V was clipped by 1 base and J by 2 bases, with 15 bases between them. CDR3 protein: CASSEEVIRGGNQPQHF. The CDR3 DNA reads TGTGCCAGCAGTGAAGAAGTTATCAGAGGCGGCAATCAGCCCCAGCATTTT.

This clone appeared a single time. The CDR3 DNA reads TGTGCCAGTAGTATTCCCCCCCTATATAGCGGGAGCCTCCTCGGCGATGAGCAGTTCTTC. It yields the protein CASSIPPLYSGSLLGDEQFF. The V gene is TRBV19, the J gene TRBJ2-1, with 9 positions matching TRBD2. With V trimmed by 3 bases and J by 8 bases, 23 bases remained unmatched. The CDR3 is 20 amino acids. Germline CDR1 is LNHDA and CDR2 is SQIVND (reference sequence).

A note on this clone: This same CDR3 is encoded by further DNA sequences in the sample. The chain recombines TRBV9 with TRBJ2-1; 11 bases line up with TRBD2. V gave up 3 bases and J gave up 6 bases; unmatched junction bases: 2. CDR3 size: 14 residues. Germline loops: CDR1 SGDLS, CDR2 YYNGEE. The CDR3 reads CASSGLAGLNEQFF. In nucleotides, the CDR3 is TGTGCCAGCAGCGGACTAGCGGGGCTCAATGAGCAGTTCTTC. The entire variable domain, with the rest obtained from reference TRBV9 and TRBJ2-1, is as follows: DSGVTQTPKHLITATGQRVTLRCSPRSGDLSVYWYQQSLDQGLQFLIQYYNGEERAKGNILERFSAQQFPDLHSELNLSSLELGDSALYFCASSGLAGLNEQFFGPGTRLTVL.

The chain has TRBV10-3 and TRBJ2-6; 12 bases line up with TRBD2. This CDR3 contains 18 residues. CDR1 is ENHRY, CDR2 SYGVKD, per germline. Losses at the gene ends were 0 bases for V and 2 bases for J; bases not matched to a gene: 2. DNA of the CDR3: TGTGCCATCAGTGAGTCGACTAGCGGGAGTGCTGGGGCCAACGTCCTGACTTTC. It encodes CAISESTSGSAGANVLTF.

This sequence joins TRBV2 and TRBJ1-5; tentatively, D is TRBD1 (6 bases). V gave up 5 bases and J gave up 6 bases, with 14 bases separating them. CDR1 and CDR2 (germline): SNHLY, FYNNEI. The CDR3 runs 14 residues. CDR3 DNA: TGTGCCAGCAGTACCGACAGGTTGGGTCAGCCCCAGCATTTT. It is translated as CASSTDRLGQPQHF.

This clone was detected only once. The rearrangement links TRBV5-1 to TRBJ2-3; 10 nucleotides agree with TRBD2. CDR3 length: 14 amino acids. Per the germline V gene, CDR1 is SGHRS and CDR2 is YFSETQ. V was clipped by 4 bases and J by 3 bases; unmatched bases: 2. The CDR3 region is CASSPAGGTDTQYF. CDR3 DNA: TGCGCCAGCAGCCCAGCGGGAGGGACAGATACGCAGTATTTT.

The chain recombines TRBV29-1 with TRBJ2-1, with TRBD1 matching 8 bases. Germline V lookup: CDR1 SQVTM, CDR2 ANQGSEA. The CDR3 totals 12 residues. V trimming: 5 bases; J trimming: 9 bases; junction bases outside the gene matches: 6. CDR3 residues: CSVSTGVSEQFF. CDR3 DNA sequence: TGCAGCGTTTCGACAGGGGTGAGTGAGCAGTTCTTC.

The chain links TRBV7-9 to TRBJ2-3, with 7 bases lining up with TRBD2. The CDR3 is 14 residues long. J gave up 5 bases and V 5 bases, and 7 bases lay outside the gene matches. Germline values: CDR1 SEHNR, CDR2 FQNEAQ (reference sequence). CDR3 protein: CASSQSGKIDTQYF. The CDR3 DNA reads TGTGCCAGCAGCCAAAGCGGGAAGATAGATACGCAGTATTTT.

This sequence joins TRBV15 and TRBJ2-6, with D possibly being TRBD2 (5 bases). V was cut by 6 bases and J by 7 bases, with 19 bases left in between. CDR1 and CDR2 from the germline V gene are LNHNV and YYDKDF (reference sequence). The CDR3 loop spans 16 amino acids. The CDR3 DNA is TGTGCCACCAGTGGGAGCCGAGCTCTGGGAGCCAACGTCCTGACTTTC. Translating it yields CATSGSRALGANVLTF.

This chain connects TRBV10-3 to TRBJ1-5, with a weak D call TRBD1 (5 bases). Germline CDR1 is ENHRY and CDR2 is SYGVKD. The CDR3 spans 15 residues. Trimming took 3 bases from V and 7 from J, leaving 16 bases between them. CDR3 in amino acids: CAISDLAGLKQPQHF. For the CDR3, the DNA is TGTGCCATCAGTGATTTGGCAGGGCTTAAGCAGCCCCAGCATTTT.

The rearrangement uses TRBV5-4 and TRBJ2-1, with D unclear. Germline V CDR1 and CDR2: SGHNT, YYREEE (reference sequence). The CDR3 contains 15 residues. V was pared by 4 bases and J by 6 bases, with 17 bases between. The CDR3: CASSLTPVPFNEQFF. As DNA, the CDR3 is TGTGCCAGCAGCCTCACGCCCGTCCCCTTCAATGAGCAGTTCTTC.

V is TRBV27 and J is TRBJ1-2; D is unclear. This CDR3 is built from 15 residues. Germline V lookup: CDR1 MNHEY, CDR2 SMNVEV (reference sequence). V lost 2 bases and J 2 bases, leaving 12 bases between the germline ends. CDR3: CASSLKTGPNYGYTF. For the CDR3, the DNA is TGTGCCAGCAGTTTAAAAACCGGGCCCAACTATGGCTACACCTTC.

Here the CDR3 DNA reads TGTGCTAGTGGTTTTTACGGGTGGGGAGCTTTCTTT. This encodes CASGFYGWGAFF. The chain employs TRBV12-5 and TRBJ1-1; no clear D. Per the germline V gene, CDR1 is LGHNT and CDR2 is FRNRAP. The CDR3 contains 12 residues. V was shortened by 3 bases and J by 10 bases, with 12 bases between the two germline ends.

The chain joins TRBV5-8 to TRBJ1-2; D gene unclear. Germline V CDR1 and CDR2: SGHTS, YDEGEE. The germline V and J ends were trimmed by 4 bases and 9 bases, with 13 bases remaining between them. The CDR3 consists of 12 residues. This CDR3 reads CASSPRLDSYTF. The DNA for the CDR3 is TGTGCCAGCAGCCCCAGACTTGACAGCTACACCTTC.

This chain joins TRBV28 and TRBJ1-5; weak D call: TRBD1 (6 bases). Germline-derived CDR1 and CDR2 are MDHEN and SYDVKM. The germline V and J ends were trimmed by 9 bases and 5 bases, with 11 bases remaining between them. CDR3 length equals 12 residues. CDR3 region: CASGTTHQPQHF. The CDR3 DNA sequence: TGTGCCAGTGGGACAACCCATCAGCCCCAGCATTTT. The full variable domain, its missing parts supplied by reference TRBV28 and TRBJ1-5, is DVKVTQSSRYLVKRTGEKVFLECVQDMDHENMFWYRQDPGLGLRLIYFSYDVKMKEKGDIPEGYSVSREKKERFSLILESASTNQTSMYLCASGTTHQPQHFGDGTRLSIL.